This T cell receptor beta chain was sequenced during a study of T cells in Graves' hyperthyroidism and ophthalmopathy. Study-wide background: Peripheral blood samples were taken at initial diagnosis, prior to any treatment.

Clinical symptoms, serum thyroxine, TRAb, thyroid ultrasound and orbital computed tomography informed diagnoses. From roughly 10 ml of fresh peripheral blood, PBMCs were isolated. From RNA transcripts, TCR beta CDR3 regions were amplified. HTBI primers drove first-round RT-PCR of the TCR CDR3. TCRdb independently ran MiXCR on the multiplex PCR reads; one entry per CDR3 protein. The data show about 350,000 distinct CDR3 sequences, around 15% seen once. Notes on the study in general: Most clonotypes expanded in the thyroid (above 0.001) were also present in blood.

Ten or more counts support this clonotype. Antigen specificity is unknown. CDR3 length equals 17 residues. J gave up 1 base and V 2 bases, and 6 bases lay outside the gene matches. Germline values: CDR1 MNHNY, CDR2 SVGAGI (reference sequence). Specimen: blood. This receptor was taken from a woman aged 60 to 75 with Graves' ophthalmopathy. J is TRBJ2-7 and V is TRBV6-6; 12 bases are a match to TRBD2. In nucleotides, the CDR3 is TGTGCCAGCAGTTACCCCGGAACTAGCGGGAGGTCCTACGAGCAGTACTTC. Translation gives CASSYPGTSGRSYEQYF.